These 18 T cell receptor beta chains were sequenced from one sample in a study of blood T cell repertoires in COVID-19. The data were produced by immunoSEQ multiplex PCR, yet TCRdb's version contains in-frame clones alone and is incomplete. The sample includes about 490,000 clones, 75% to 90% of them seen just once. Sequencing input: peripheral blood. The receptors here all came from a human donor in a cohort sampled during active COVID-19.

CDR3 amino acids: CASTLPGILGGYTF. The CDR3, as DNA: TGTGCCAGTACCCTTCCAGGGATCCTAGGTGGCTACACCTTC. The chain is built from TRBV19 and TRBJ1-2; tentatively, D is TRBD1 (5 bases). There are 14 residues in the CDR3. V was pared by 7 bases and J by 7 bases, with 19 bases between. CDR1 and CDR2 from the germline V gene are LNHDA and SQIVND (reference sequence).

This chain joins TRBV7-6 and TRBJ2-2; TRBD1 is a possible D gene (5 bases). Trimming removed 4 bases from V and 2 bases from J, with 17 bases in between. Per germline, CDR1 SGHVS and CDR2 FNYEAQ. The length of the CDR3 is 17 residues. Written as DNA, the CDR3 is TGTGCCAGCAGCTCCCACACCCGGACAATAAACACCGGGGAGCTGTTTTTT. It specifies CASSSHTRTINTGELFF. The full variable domain, in which reference TRBV7-6 and TRBJ2-2 provide the parts outside the CDR3, is GAGVSQSPRYKVTKRGQDVALRCDPISGHVSLYWYRQALGQGPEFLTYFNYEAQQDKSGLPNDRFSAERPEGSISTLTIQRTEQRDSAMYRCASSSHTRTINTGELFFGEGSRLTVL.

Concerning this clone: The sample holds other DNA sequences that translate to the same CDR3. The genes are TRBV27 and TRBJ1-1; TRBD1 aligns across 7 bases. The CDR3 consists of 13 residues. V shed 6 bases, J shed 1 base, and the junction held 2 bases outside the gene matches. Germline V gene data show CDR1 as MNHEY and CDR2 as SMNVEV (reference sequence). CDR3 sequence: CASRRTGNTEAFF. In DNA form, the CDR3 reads TGTGCCAGCAGGCGGACAGGGAACACTGAAGCTTTCTTT.

This rearrangement joins TRBV18 to TRBJ1-2; 9 nucleotides line up with TRBD1. The CDR3 length is 13 residues. CDR1 KGHSH and CDR2 LQKENI come from the germline V gene. J gave up 8 bases and V 4 bases, and 5 bases lay outside the gene matches. The CDR3 here is CASSLGTGSGYTF. The DNA for the CDR3 is TGTGCCAGCTCACTCGGGACAGGGAGCGGCTACACCTTC.

V usage is TRBV6-5 and J usage is TRBJ1-5; 10 nucleotides match TRBD1. V lost 0 bases, J lost 6 bases, and 2 bases stayed unmatched. Germline V gene lookup returns CDR1 MNHEY and CDR2 SVGAGI. There are 15 residues in the CDR3. The CDR3 DNA sequence: TGTGCCAGCAGTTACTCGGGACAGGGGATTCAGCCCCAGCATTTT. This translates into CASSYSGQGIQPQHF.

The chain joins TRBV4-3 to TRBJ1-3, with unresolved D. V was shortened by 2 bases and J by 1 base, with 15 bases between the two germline ends. Germline-derived CDR1 and CDR2 are LGHNA and YSLEER. The CDR3 has 17 amino acids. This CDR3 reads CASSQSNQPQSGNTIYF. The CDR3 DNA reads TGCGCCAGCAGCCAATCCAACCAACCGCAGTCTGGAAACACCATATATTTT.

This clone has more than one count but fewer than ten. Additional DNA sequences in this sample encode the identical CDR3. This sequence joins TRBV7-2 and TRBJ1-1; TRBD1 is a possible D gene (5 bases). Germline V lookup: CDR1 SGHTA, CDR2 FQGNSA. This CDR3 spans 13 amino acids. Trimming took off 6 bases at V and 1 base at J, with 9 bases between the two ends. For the CDR3, the DNA is TGTGCCAGCAGTTTGACAGAGAACACTGAAGCTTTCTTT. This gives the protein CASSLTENTEAFF.

The genes are TRBV4-2 and TRBJ2-7; weak D call: TRBD2 (5 bases). CDR3 size: 14 residues. V was clipped by 4 bases and J by 0 bases, with 10 bases between them. The germline V gene encodes CDR1 LGHNA and CDR2 YNFKEQ. CDR3 coding DNA: TGTGCCAGCAGCCGGGAAACTAGCTCCTACGAGCAGTACTTC. Translating gives CASSRETSSYEQYF.

This clone was counted a single time. The chain recombines TRBV30 with TRBJ2-7, with D uncertain. The CDR3 has 15 amino acids. Germline assignment: CDR1 GTSNPN and CDR2 SVGIG (reference sequence). Trimming removed 0 bases from V and 2 bases from J, with 14 bases in between. The CDR3 sequence is CAWSVPTTPPYEQYF. The CDR3, as DNA: TGTGCCTGGAGTGTACCAACTACTCCTCCCTACGAGCAGTACTTC.

The chain joins TRBV24-1 to TRBJ1-5; 7 nucleotides match TRBD1. The CDR3 runs 15 residues. V dropped 8 bases and J dropped 6; count of bases not matched to a gene: 12. Germline V gene sequence: CDR1 KGHDR, CDR2 SFDVKD. In nucleotides, the CDR3 is TGTGCCACCATCCTCAAGACAGGGCGTCTTCAGCCCCAGCATTTT. It specifies CATILKTGRLQPQHF.

The chain recombines TRBV7-2 with TRBJ2-5; D might be TRBD2 (7 bases). The CDR3 has 16 residues. In germline, CDR1 is SGHTA, CDR2 FQGNSA. V was pared by 4 bases and J by 5 bases, with 20 bases between. The CDR3 is CASSSSRQAGGETQYF. The CDR3 bases are TGTGCCAGCAGCTCCTCCCGACAGGCCGGGGGGGAGACCCAGTACTTC.

For the CDR3, the DNA is TGCGCCAGCAGCTTCAGAACTAGCGGGACCAACGAGCAGTACTTC. Translated: CASSFRTSGTNEQYF. The chain joins TRBV5-1 to TRBJ2-7, with TRBD2 matching 10 bases. The CDR3 has 15 residues. Per germline, CDR1 SGHRS and CDR2 YFSETQ. Germline trimming cut 2 bases from V and 5 bases from J; bases unmatched to any gene: 7.

The chain links TRBV5-1 to TRBJ2-1; weak D call: TRBD1 (7 bases). The V gene's germline CDR1 is SGHRS and CDR2 YFSETQ. The CDR3 loop spans 20 amino acids. V lost 0 bases, J lost 2 bases, and 24 bases lay in between. CDR3 nucleotide sequence: TGCGCCAGCAGCTTGGTCCCATTGACCATTCAGGGGGGAGCCTACAATGAGCAGTTCTTC. It codes for CASSLVPLTIQGGAYNEQFF.

There are a few counts of this clone. V and J are TRBV5-1 and TRBJ1-6, with 7 bases that match TRBD1. CDR1 and CDR2 from the germline V gene are SGHRS and YFSETQ. Losses at the gene ends were 4 bases for V and 6 bases for J; bases not matched to a gene: 4. The CDR3 length is 14 residues. CDR3 sequence reads: CASSRGQINSPLHF. CDR3 coding DNA: TGCGCCAGCAGCAGGGGACAGATTAATTCACCCCTCCACTTT.

The rearrangement uses TRBV7-3 and TRBJ2-1; 9 bases map to TRBD2. This CDR3 spans 15 amino acids. CDR1 and CDR2 (germline): SGHTA, FQGTGA. Unmatched junction bases numbered 4, after V lost 5 bases and J lost 2 bases. CDR3 sequence: CASSALAGTYNEQFF. Here the CDR3 DNA reads TGTGCCAGCAGCGCCCTAGCGGGAACCTACAATGAGCAGTTCTTC.

This chain links TRBV15 with TRBJ1-1; the D gene is possibly TRBD1 (6 bases). The CDR3 extends over 15 amino acids. Trimming shortened V by 0 bases and J by 5 bases, and 13 bases separated the two germline ends. Looked up from germline, CDR1 is LNHNV and CDR2 is YYDKDF (reference sequence). In DNA form, the CDR3 reads TGTGCCACCAGCAGAGAACGGGACATAAGAACTGAAGCTTTCTTT. Its translation is CATSRERDIRTEAFF.

The chain has TRBV5-1 and TRBJ1-1; the D gene is possibly TRBD1 (6 bases). The ends were cut back, 4 bases at V and 2 bases at J, with 21 bases in the middle. The CDR3 contains 17 residues. Per germline, CDR1 SGHRS and CDR2 YFSETQ. CDR3 residues: CASSPRGGQILNTEAFF. CDR3 nucleotides: TGCGCCAGCAGCCCCCGGGGGGGCCAGATACTTAACACTGAAGCTTTCTTT.

The genes are TRBV10-3 and TRBJ1-3, with D possibly matching TRBD1 (6 bases). Germline V gene data show CDR1 as ENHRY and CDR2 as SYGVKD. The length of the CDR3 is 16 residues. V shed 5 bases and J shed 8 bases, with 22 bases lying between them. In nucleotides, the CDR3 is TGTGCCATCAGTCTAGACTCAACAGGGAATGGGCACACCATATATTTT. This codes for CAISLDSTGNGHTIYF.